The TCR beta chain under discussion was sequenced for a study of T cell changes during pregnancy in multiple sclerosis (dated by TCRdb to the late 2010s). Background on the whole study: Changes in the T cell repertoire over the course of pregnancy were examined in this study in women with multiple sclerosis.

Libraries were prepared through the immunoSEQ multiplex PCR assay. In its TCRdb copy, this immuneACCESS table keeps in-frame sequences only and misses some clones. Where compared with another copy, unresolved V genes explain less than half of these, and the others have no known cause. The sample table contains roughly 99,000 clones; only one count was recorded for roughly 92% of them. In total, the top ten clones hold around 0.8% of the sample. A word on this clone: The specificity of this receptor is unknown. The record has no base qualities; no much larger clone is one base away.

Its CDR3 holds 14 amino acids, cysteine through phenylalanine. The read is trimmed to its CDR3 DNA, 42 bases read in frame from base 1. From a lookup of the germline V gene, CDR1 and CDR2 are SGHTA and FQGTGA. Relative to germline, V is missing 2 bases and J is missing 7 bases, with 6 bases of the junction outside any gene match. Sequenced here: peripheral blood, sampled in the third trimester of pregnancy. Recombination linked TRBV7-3 to TRBJ1-2; 8 bases in between match TRBD1. This receptor was identified in a female donor in good health, enrolled as a control in a pregnancy study. Here the CDR3 is given as CASSLYPGGSGYTF. The nucleotide sequence reads as follows: TGTGCCAGCAGCTTATATCCAGGGGGCAGTGGCTACACCTTC. Extended through the reference TRBV7-3 and TRBJ1-2 proteins, this CDR3 yields the full variable domain: GAGVSQTPSNKVTEKGKYVELRCDPISGHTALYWYRQSLGQGPEFLIYFQGTGAADDSGLPNDRFFAVRPEGSVSTLKIQRTERGDSAVYLCASSLYPGGSGYTFGSGTRLTVV.